This is a list of T cell receptor beta chains from one sample in a study of regulatory dendritic cells for organ transplantation. This table comes from immunoSEQ multiplex PCR, and its TCRdb copy is limited to in-frame clones, with some not included. This sample has some 10,000 clones; approximately 70% occur once, and the top ten carry approximately 19%. The material sequenced was memory CD8+ T cells from blood. These receptors were collected from a human donor in good health. Each CDR3 is given with its conserved first and last residue. Fields, in order: CDR3 length, V gene, J gene, D gene, clone size, CDR3 DNA, CDR3 protein. A D gene is named only where the DNA matches it firmly. Rows give clone size only sometimes, using once, few, many, or a class for an expanded clone.

CDR3 length: 13; V gene: TRBV2; J gene: TRBJ2-2; D gene: TRBD2; clone size: -; CDR3 DNA: TGTGCCAGCACCTTAGGGCGGGAGGTGGAGCTGTTTTTT; CDR3 protein: CASTLGREVELFF
CDR3 length: 18; V gene: TRBV4-1; J gene: TRBJ1-2; D gene: TRBD1; clone size: -; CDR3 DNA: TGCGCCAGCAGCCAAGAGCATAGGGGGCCCCGTAGGCTTTATGGCTACACCTTC; CDR3 protein: CASSQEHRGPRRLYGYTF
CDR3 length: 13; V gene: TRBV6-4; J gene: TRBJ2-1; D gene: -; clone size: -; CDR3 DNA: TGTGCCAGCAGTGACTCATACTACAATGAGCAGTTCTTC; CDR3 protein: CASSDSYYNEQFF
CDR3 length: 15; V gene: TRBV6-5; J gene: TRBJ2-7; D gene: -; clone size: -; CDR3 DNA: TGTGCCAGCAGTACCCTCGTGGCGGGACCTCCCGAGCAGTACTTC; CDR3 protein: CASSTLVAGPPEQYF
CDR3 length: 13; V gene: TRBV5-4; J gene: TRBJ2-7; D gene: TRBD2; clone size: -; CDR3 DNA: TGTGCCAGCACGGGGACTAGCGCCTACGAGCAGTACTTC; CDR3 protein: CASTGTSAYEQYF
CDR3 length: 16; V gene: TRBV7-8; J gene: TRBJ2-3; D gene: TRBD1; clone size: -; CDR3 DNA: TGTGCCAGCAGCTCGCGGACAGGGGTTCCCCCAGATACGCAGTATTTT; CDR3 protein: CASSSRTGVPPDTQYF
CDR3 length: 15; V gene: TRBV11-2; J gene: TRBJ1-2; D gene: -; clone size: medium-sized; CDR3 DNA: TGTGCCAGCAGCTTAGGGGGTCAGGGTAACTATGGCTACACCTTC; CDR3 protein: CASSLGGQGNYGYTF
CDR3 length: 15; V gene: TRBV5-5; J gene: TRBJ2-7; D gene: -; clone size: -; CDR3 DNA: TGTGCCAGCAGCTGGCTTGGGAGTGGGGCCTACGAGCAGTACTTC; CDR3 protein: CASSWLGSGAYEQYF
CDR3 length: 14; V gene: TRBV5-6; J gene: TRBJ2-7; D gene: -; clone size: few; CDR3 DNA: TGTGCCAGCAGCTTGGTACAGAGCTCCTACGAGCAGTACTTC; CDR3 protein: CASSLVQSSYEQYF
CDR3 length: 16; V gene: TRBV15; J gene: TRBJ2-2; D gene: -; clone size: -; CDR3 DNA: TGTGCCACCAGCTCGGACGGGAGTCCGAACACCGGGGAGCTGTTTTTT; CDR3 protein: CATSSDGSPNTGELFF
CDR3 length: 13; V gene: TRBV9; J gene: TRBJ2-1; D gene: -; clone size: few; CDR3 DNA: TGTGCCAGCGGGAAAGTACAGTACAATGAGCAGTTCTTC; CDR3 protein: CASGKVQYNEQFF
CDR3 length: 15; V gene: TRBV6-1; J gene: TRBJ2-3; D gene: TRBD2; clone size: few; CDR3 DNA: TGTGCCAGCAGTGGACTAGCGGGAGGCACAGATACGCAGTATTTT; CDR3 protein: CASSGLAGGTDTQYF
CDR3 length: 16; V gene: TRBV28; J gene: TRBJ2-7; D gene: -; clone size: -; CDR3 DNA: TGTGCCAGCAGTGAGGACGTTTTGCTAGCTTGGTACGAGCAGTACTTC; CDR3 protein: CASSEDVLLAWYEQYF
CDR3 length: 16; V gene: TRBV28; J gene: TRBJ1-2; D gene: -; clone size: -; CDR3 DNA: TGTGCCAGCAGTCTCCTGACGGACACCCCTGCAGATGGCTACACCTTC; CDR3 protein: CASSLLTDTPADGYTF
CDR3 length: 16; V gene: TRBV27; J gene: TRBJ2-3; D gene: TRBD2; clone size: -; CDR3 DNA: TGTGCCAGCAGTTCAGGATGGGAGGGTTTGACAGATACGCAGTATTTT; CDR3 protein: CASSSGWEGLTDTQYF
CDR3 length: 12; V gene: TRBV30; J gene: TRBJ1-4; D gene: -; clone size: -; CDR3 DNA: TGTGCCTGTACACCAGCCGGGGAAAAATTGTTTTTT; CDR3 protein: CACTPAGEKLFF
CDR3 length: 13; V gene: TRBV27; J gene: TRBJ2-1; D gene: TRBD2; clone size: few; CDR3 DNA: TGTGCCAGCAGCCGAGCGGGAGGGCGTGAGCAGTTCTTC; CDR3 protein: CASSRAGGREQFF
CDR3 length: 19; V gene: TRBV27; J gene: TRBJ2-1; D gene: TRBD1; clone size: -; CDR3 DNA: TGTGCCAGCAGTCCTACTAGGGGGCAGCGGAGGAGCTCCTACAATGAGCAGTTCTTC; CDR3 protein: CASSPTRGQRRSSYNEQFF
CDR3 length: 19; V gene: TRBV11-1; J gene: TRBJ2-3; D gene: -; clone size: -; CDR3 DNA: TGTGCCAGCAGCTTAACCCCCACAATTTGGGGTCCGGGCACAGATACGCAGTATTTT; CDR3 protein: CASSLTPTIWGPGTDTQYF
CDR3 length: 13; V gene: TRBV7-2; J gene: TRBJ2-3; D gene: -; clone size: -; CDR3 DNA: TGTGCCAGCAGCTTAGTTGACGCAGATACGCAGTATTTT; CDR3 protein: CASSLVDADTQYF
CDR3 length: 16; V gene: TRBV6-6; J gene: TRBJ2-5; D gene: -; clone size: -; CDR3 DNA: TGTGCCAGCAGTTACTACGCCGGGACTCTCGCGGAGACCCAGTACTTC; CDR3 protein: CASSYYAGTLAETQYF
CDR3 length: 16; V gene: TRBV7-8; J gene: TRBJ1-3; D gene: -; clone size: few; CDR3 DNA: TGTGCCAGCAGTTCAACAGGACCAGATTCTGGAAACACCATATATTTT; CDR3 protein: CASSSTGPDSGNTIYF
CDR3 length: 12; V gene: TRBV6-6; J gene: TRBJ2-7; D gene: -; clone size: -; CDR3 DNA: TGTGCCAGCAGGTCAGTTAATTACGAGCAGTACTTC; CDR3 protein: CASRSVNYEQYF
CDR3 length: 12; V gene: TRBV9; J gene: TRBJ2-1; D gene: -; clone size: -; CDR3 DNA: TGTGCCAGCAGCCCCCGGACTAATGAGCAGTTCTTC; CDR3 protein: CASSPRTNEQFF
CDR3 length: 14; V gene: TRBV11-2; J gene: TRBJ2-7; D gene: -; clone size: -; CDR3 DNA: TGTGCCAGCAGCCGGCAGGCGCCTTACTACGAGCAGTACTTC; CDR3 protein: CASSRQAPYYEQYF
CDR3 length: 15; V gene: TRBV27; J gene: TRBJ1-4; D gene: TRBD1; clone size: few; CDR3 DNA: TGTGCCAGCAGTGATAGGACAGGACGACATGAAAAACTGTTTTTT; CDR3 protein: CASSDRTGRHEKLFF
CDR3 length: 15; V gene: TRBV6-1; J gene: TRBJ2-7; D gene: TRBD1; clone size: -; CDR3 DNA: TGTGCCAGCAGTACGTACCGGGACAGAAACTACGAGCAGTACTTC; CDR3 protein: CASSTYRDRNYEQYF
CDR3 length: 14; V gene: TRBV6-6; J gene: TRBJ1-4; D gene: -; clone size: -; CDR3 DNA: TGTGCCAGCAGCACTAGTGAGGGTGGAGAAAAACTGTTTTTT; CDR3 protein: CASSTSEGGEKLFF
CDR3 length: 18; V gene: TRBV4-3; J gene: TRBJ2-6; D gene: -; clone size: -; CDR3 DNA: TGCGCCAGCAGCCAAGTTCCCCTAGGGGAGTCTGGGGCCAACGTCCTGACTTTC; CDR3 protein: CASSQVPLGESGANVLTF
CDR3 length: 14; V gene: TRBV9; J gene: TRBJ2-1; D gene: TRBD2; clone size: -; CDR3 DNA: TGTGCCAGCAGCGTCCGCGGGACTATAGATGAGCAGTTCTTC; CDR3 protein: CASSVRGTIDEQFF
CDR3 length: 13; V gene: TRBV10-3; J gene: TRBJ1-4; D gene: -; clone size: -; CDR3 DNA: TGTGCCATCAGTGAGGCGCCCCAAGAAAAACTGTTTTTT; CDR3 protein: CAISEAPQEKLFF
CDR3 length: 16; V gene: TRBV4-2; J gene: TRBJ1-5; D gene: -; clone size: few; CDR3 DNA: TGTGCCAGCAGCCAAGATGCGTCTGAGGGGTATCAGCCCCAGCATTTT; CDR3 protein: CASSQDASEGYQPQHF
CDR3 length: 14; V gene: TRBV10-3; J gene: TRBJ2-1; D gene: TRBD1; clone size: -; CDR3 DNA: TGTGCCACCGCGACAGGGAGCTCCTACAATGAGCAGTTCTTC; CDR3 protein: CATATGSSYNEQFF
CDR3 length: 12; V gene: TRBV19; J gene: TRBJ1-1; D gene: -; clone size: large; CDR3 DNA: TGTGCCAGTATTGGTAAGATACCCAAAGCTTTCTTT; CDR3 protein: CASIGKIPKAFF
CDR3 length: 15; V gene: TRBV4-2; J gene: TRBJ2-3; D gene: TRBD2; clone size: -; CDR3 DNA: TGTGCCAGCAGCCAAGAGACGGGAGGGCCGGATACGCAGTATTTT; CDR3 protein: CASSQETGGPDTQYF
CDR3 length: 15; V gene: TRBV6-1; J gene: TRBJ2-5; D gene: TRBD1; clone size: -; CDR3 DNA: TGTGCCAGCAGTATACAGACAGGGGCCCAAGAGACCCAGTACTTC; CDR3 protein: CASSIQTGAQETQYF
CDR3 length: 15; V gene: TRBV19; J gene: TRBJ2-7; D gene: -; clone size: -; CDR3 DNA: TGTGCCAGTAGTATATCTGACTACCCTCTTGCCGAGCAGTACTTC; CDR3 protein: CASSISDYPLAEQYF
CDR3 length: 12; V gene: TRBV29-1; J gene: TRBJ2-1; D gene: -; clone size: -; CDR3 DNA: TGCAGCGTTGAACTGGGTGAGGTTGAGCAGTTCTTC; CDR3 protein: CSVELGEVEQFF
CDR3 length: 18; V gene: TRBV5-4; J gene: TRBJ2-1; D gene: TRBD2; clone size: -; CDR3 DNA: TGTGCCAGCAGCTTGGAGATAGCGCGGGAGCGCGCTTCCAATGAGCAGTTCTTC; CDR3 protein: CASSLEIARERASNEQFF
CDR3 length: 15; V gene: TRBV11-2; J gene: TRBJ2-7; D gene: -; clone size: -; CDR3 DNA: TGTGCCAGCAGCTTTGAACTTGCGAGCTCCTACGAGCAGTACTTC; CDR3 protein: CASSFELASSYEQYF
CDR3 length: 17; V gene: TRBV28; J gene: TRBJ1-5; D gene: -; clone size: -; CDR3 DNA: TGTGCCAGCAGTCCATCCGTTCGGGCGGAGGGCAATCAGCCCCAGCATTTT; CDR3 protein: CASSPSVRAEGNQPQHF
CDR3 length: 13; V gene: TRBV6-4; J gene: TRBJ2-3; D gene: -; clone size: once; CDR3 DNA: TGTGCCAGCAGCGATAGGGCGGAAGATACGCAGTATTTT; CDR3 protein: CASSDRAEDTQYF
CDR3 length: 15; V gene: TRBV6-1; J gene: TRBJ2-7; D gene: TRBD2; clone size: -; CDR3 DNA: TGTGCCAGCAGTGAAGCAGCGGGAGGGCCCTACGAGCAGTACTTC; CDR3 protein: CASSEAAGGPYEQYF
CDR3 length: 15; V gene: TRBV6-4; J gene: TRBJ2-1; D gene: TRBD1; clone size: -; CDR3 DNA: TGTGCCAGCAGTGAACCGGGACAGGGATACAATGAGCAGTTCTTC; CDR3 protein: CASSEPGQGYNEQFF
CDR3 length: 14; V gene: TRBV7-9; J gene: TRBJ2-1; D gene: -; clone size: few; CDR3 DNA: TGTGCCAGCAGCTTAGCCGGCACCTACAATGAGCAGTTCTTC; CDR3 protein: CASSLAGTYNEQFF
CDR3 length: 13; V gene: TRBV14; J gene: TRBJ2-5; D gene: TRBD1; clone size: -; CDR3 DNA: TGTGCCAGCAGCCGCCCCAGGACAGGGACCCAGTACTTC; CDR3 protein: CASSRPRTGTQYF
CDR3 length: 14; V gene: TRBV11-2; J gene: TRBJ2-5; D gene: -; clone size: -; CDR3 DNA: TGTGCCAGCAGCCCAAGAACCTTTCAAGAGACCCAGTACTTC; CDR3 protein: CASSPRTFQETQYF
CDR3 length: 15; V gene: TRBV4-3; J gene: TRBJ2-7; D gene: TRBD2; clone size: -; CDR3 DNA: TGCGCCAGCAGCCAAGATCTAGCGGGGGGCTACGAGCAGTACTTC; CDR3 protein: CASSQDLAGGYEQYF
CDR3 length: 14; V gene: TRBV27; J gene: TRBJ2-3; D gene: -; clone size: -; CDR3 DNA: TGTGCCAGCAGTGTAGGGGGAACACCCAATACGCAGTATTTT; CDR3 protein: CASSVGGTPNTQYF
CDR3 length: 15; V gene: TRBV4-2; J gene: TRBJ2-7; D gene: -; clone size: once; CDR3 DNA: TGTGCCAGCAGCCAAGGGATGACGAGGGCCTACGAGCAGTACTTC; CDR3 protein: CASSQGMTRAYEQYF
CDR3 length: 16; V gene: TRBV4-2; J gene: TRBJ2-1; D gene: TRBD1; clone size: -; CDR3 DNA: TGTGCCAGCAGCCAACAGGACAGGGATGCCTACAATGAGCAGTTCTTC; CDR3 protein: CASSQQDRDAYNEQFF
CDR3 length: 14; V gene: TRBV13; J gene: TRBJ2-7; D gene: -; clone size: once; CDR3 DNA: TGTGCCAGCAGCTTGGGAAGGATAGGGTACGAGCAGTACTTC; CDR3 protein: CASSLGRIGYEQYF
CDR3 length: 17; V gene: TRBV4-3; J gene: TRBJ2-3; D gene: -; clone size: -; CDR3 DNA: TGCGCCAGCAGCCATAAGCTTTCGGAGATAAGGGTAGATACGCAGTATTTT; CDR3 protein: CASSHKLSEIRVDTQYF
CDR3 length: 11; V gene: TRBV27; J gene: TRBJ1-3; D gene: -; clone size: -; CDR3 DNA: TGTGCCAGCAGAACTGGAAACACCATATATTTT; CDR3 protein: CASRTGNTIYF
CDR3 length: 16; V gene: TRBV6-6; J gene: TRBJ1-1; D gene: -; clone size: few; CDR3 DNA: TGTGCCAGCAGTTACAGAGCAGCCGGGGTAGGAACTGAAGCTTTCTTT; CDR3 protein: CASSYRAAGVGTEAFF